This T cell receptor (beta chain) derives from a study of shared clonotypes between healthy human individuals. Samples underwent the assay at deep level. This table comes from immunoSEQ multiplex PCR, and its TCRdb copy is limited to in-frame clones, with some not included. The data contain approximately 2.4 million clones, 90% to 96% of them seen just once; the ten biggest clones take up 0.1% to 0.15%. The V segment lost 5 bases and the J segment 2 bases; nucleotides outside the gene matches: 7. The length of the CDR3 is 15 residues. Germline lookup yields CDR1 MGHRA and CDR2 YSYEKL. Healthy adults negative for HIV, lacking recent acute infections or vaccinations, served as donors. The study drew all its donors from Caucasian adults living in Nashville, Tennessee. Into CD45RA+ naive and CD45RA-negative memory subsets, the CD4+ cells were split.

The origin of this receptor is a man aged 18 to 29 in good health. The specimen was naive CD4+ T cells sorted from blood. Subset meaning: CD45RA+ positively selected. The J gene is TRBJ2-3, the V gene TRBV4-1; 7 bases line up with TRBD2. The CDR3 is CASSIGTSATDTQYF. The CDR3 nucleotides read TGCGCCAGCAGCATCGGCACTAGCGCCACAGATACGCAGTATTTT.